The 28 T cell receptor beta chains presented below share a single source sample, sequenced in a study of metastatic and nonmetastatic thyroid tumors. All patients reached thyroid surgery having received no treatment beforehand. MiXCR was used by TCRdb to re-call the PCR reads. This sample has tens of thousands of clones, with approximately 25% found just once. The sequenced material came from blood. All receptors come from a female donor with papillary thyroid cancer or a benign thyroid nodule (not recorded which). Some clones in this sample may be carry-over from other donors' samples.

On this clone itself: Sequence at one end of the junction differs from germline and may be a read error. In DNA form, the CDR3 reads TGTGCCTGCAGCTCCCAAATAAATAGCAATCAGCCCCAGCATTTT. Its protein is CACSSQINSNQPQHF. The chain carries TRBV7-2 and TRBJ1-5, with D hard to call. The length of the CDR3 is 15 residues. Germline CDR1 is SGHTA and CDR2 is FQGNSA.

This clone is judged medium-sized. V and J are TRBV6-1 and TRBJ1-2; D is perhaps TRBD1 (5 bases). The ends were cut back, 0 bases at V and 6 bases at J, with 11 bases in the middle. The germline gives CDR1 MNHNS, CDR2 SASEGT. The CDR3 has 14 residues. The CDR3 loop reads CASSEALRGDGYTF. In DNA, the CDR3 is TGTGCCAGCAGTGAAGCGCTTCGAGGGGATGGCTACACCTTC.

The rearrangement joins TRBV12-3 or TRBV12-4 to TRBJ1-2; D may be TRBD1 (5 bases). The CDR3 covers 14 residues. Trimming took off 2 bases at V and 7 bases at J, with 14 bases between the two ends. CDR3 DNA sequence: TGTGCCAGCAGTTTAAAAAGGGGTACGGGTGGCTACACCTTC. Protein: CASSLKRGTGGYTF.

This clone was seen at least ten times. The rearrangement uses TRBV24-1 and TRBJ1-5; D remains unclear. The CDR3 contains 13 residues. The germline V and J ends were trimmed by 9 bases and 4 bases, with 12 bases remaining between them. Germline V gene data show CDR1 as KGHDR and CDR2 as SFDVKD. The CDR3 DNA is TGTGCCACCGGGCAAAACCTTAATCAGCCCCAGCATTTT. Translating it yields CATGQNLNQPQHF.

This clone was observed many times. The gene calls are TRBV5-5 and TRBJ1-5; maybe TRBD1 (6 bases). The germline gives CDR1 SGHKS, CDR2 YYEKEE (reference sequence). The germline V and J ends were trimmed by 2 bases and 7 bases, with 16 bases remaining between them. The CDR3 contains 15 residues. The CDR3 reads CASSFSGDWPQPQHF. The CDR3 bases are TGTGCCAGCAGCTTCTCAGGGGATTGGCCCCAGCCCCAGCATTTT.

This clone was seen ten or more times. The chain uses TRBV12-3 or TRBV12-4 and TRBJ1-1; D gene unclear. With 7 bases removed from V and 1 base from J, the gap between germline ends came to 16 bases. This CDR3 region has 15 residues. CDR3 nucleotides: TGTGCCAGCAAATATTCCTGGAGGGAGAACACTGAAGCTTTCTTT. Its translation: CASKYSWRENTEAFF.

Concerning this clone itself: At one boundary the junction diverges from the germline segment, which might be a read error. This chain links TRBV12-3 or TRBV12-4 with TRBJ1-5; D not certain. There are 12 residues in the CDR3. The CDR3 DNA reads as TGTGACAGCAGTTTCCCTAATCAGCCCCAGCATTTT. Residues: CDSSFPNQPQHF.

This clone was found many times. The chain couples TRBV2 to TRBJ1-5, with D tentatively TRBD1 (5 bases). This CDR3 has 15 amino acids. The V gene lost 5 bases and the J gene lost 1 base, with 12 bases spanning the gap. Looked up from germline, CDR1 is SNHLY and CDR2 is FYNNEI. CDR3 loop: CASSSQWGSNQPQHF. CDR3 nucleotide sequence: TGTGCCAGCAGTTCCCAGTGGGGGAGCAATCAGCCCCAGCATTTT. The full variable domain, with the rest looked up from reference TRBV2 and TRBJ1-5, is EPEVTQTPSHQVTQMGQEVILRCVPISNHLYFYWYRQILGQKVEFLVSFYNNEISEKSEIFDDQFSVERPDGSNFTLKIRSTKLEDSAMYFCASSSQWGSNQPQHFGDGTRLSIL.

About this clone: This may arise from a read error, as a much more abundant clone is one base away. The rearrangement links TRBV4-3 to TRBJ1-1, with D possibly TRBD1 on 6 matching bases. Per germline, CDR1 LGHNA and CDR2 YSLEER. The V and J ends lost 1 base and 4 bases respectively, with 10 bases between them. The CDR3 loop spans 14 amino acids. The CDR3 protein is CASSQVTGCTEAFF. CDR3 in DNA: TGCGCCAGCAGCCAAGTTACAGGGTGCACTGAAGCTTTCTTT.

CDR3 DNA: TGTGCCTGGAGTACCGACCGTCAGCCCCAGCATTTT. It encodes CAWSTDRQPQHF. J is TRBJ1-5 and V is TRBV30; no reliable D call. V lost 2 bases and J lost 6, with 8 bases in between. Looked up from germline, CDR1 is GTSNPN and CDR2 is SVGIG (reference sequence). The CDR3 is 12 amino acids.

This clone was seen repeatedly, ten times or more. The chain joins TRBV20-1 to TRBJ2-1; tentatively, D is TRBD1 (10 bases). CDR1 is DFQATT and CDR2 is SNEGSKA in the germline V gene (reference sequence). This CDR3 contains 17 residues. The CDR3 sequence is CSLTGGAGSGRWDEQFF. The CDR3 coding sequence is TGCAGCCTGACAGGGGGCGCGGGAAGCGGGAGGTGGGATGAGCAGTTCTTC.

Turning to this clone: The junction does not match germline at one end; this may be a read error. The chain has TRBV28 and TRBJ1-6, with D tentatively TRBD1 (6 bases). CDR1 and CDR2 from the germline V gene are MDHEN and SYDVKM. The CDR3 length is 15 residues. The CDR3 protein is CASSDVQGTNSPLHF. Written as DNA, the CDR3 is TGTGCCAGCAGTGATGTACAGGGTACTAATTCGCCCCTCCACTTT.

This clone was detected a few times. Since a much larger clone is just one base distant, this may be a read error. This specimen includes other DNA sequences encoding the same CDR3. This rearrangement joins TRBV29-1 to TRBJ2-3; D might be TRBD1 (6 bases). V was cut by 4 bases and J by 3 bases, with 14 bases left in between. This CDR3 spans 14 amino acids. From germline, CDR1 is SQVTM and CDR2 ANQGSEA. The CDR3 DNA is TGCAGCGTTGGGACAGCTTCTAGTACAGATACGCAGTATTTT. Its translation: CSVGTASSTDTQYF.

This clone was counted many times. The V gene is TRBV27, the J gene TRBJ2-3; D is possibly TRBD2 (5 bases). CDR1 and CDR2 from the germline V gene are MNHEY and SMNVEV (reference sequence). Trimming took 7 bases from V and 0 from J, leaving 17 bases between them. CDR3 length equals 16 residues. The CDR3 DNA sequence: TGTGCCAGCACCCGAAGCGGCGGTGGCAGCACAGATACGCAGTATTTT. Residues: CASTRSGGGSTDTQYF.

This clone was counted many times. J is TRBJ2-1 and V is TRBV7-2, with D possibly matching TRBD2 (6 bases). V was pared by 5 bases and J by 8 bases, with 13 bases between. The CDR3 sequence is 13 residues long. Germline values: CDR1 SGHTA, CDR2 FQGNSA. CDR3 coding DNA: TGTGCCAGCAGCAGAACGGGAGTCCATGAGCAGTTCTTC. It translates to CASSRTGVHEQFF.

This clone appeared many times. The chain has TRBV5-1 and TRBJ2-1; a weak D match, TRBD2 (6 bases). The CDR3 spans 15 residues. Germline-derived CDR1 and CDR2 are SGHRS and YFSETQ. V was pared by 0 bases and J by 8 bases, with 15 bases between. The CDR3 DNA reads TGCGCCAGCAGCTTGGCCACGGGAGTGCGGGATGAGCAGTTCTTC. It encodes CASSLATGVRDEQFF.

DNA of the CDR3: TGTGCCAGCAGCTCCGGTAACACCGGGGAGCTGTTTTTT. Translated, it gives CASSSGNTGELFF. V usage is TRBV5-8 and J usage is TRBJ2-2, with D hard to call. The CDR3 sequence is 13 residues long. V was cut by 3 bases and J by 2 bases, with 5 bases left in between. Looked up from germline, CDR1 is SGHTS and CDR2 is YDEGEE.

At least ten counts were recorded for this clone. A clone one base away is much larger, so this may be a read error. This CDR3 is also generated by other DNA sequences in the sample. The CDR3 region is CASSAREPPGTEAFF. For the CDR3, the DNA is TGTGCCAGCAGCGCCAGGGAACCCCCGGGGACTGAGGCTTTCTTT. The chain combines TRBV7-8 with TRBJ1-1; D might be TRBD1 (5 bases). This CDR3 has 15 amino acids. Germline CDR1 is SGHVS and CDR2 is FQNEAQ. Variable domain in full (rest from reference TRBV7-8 and TRBJ1-1): GAGVSQSPRYKVAKRGQDVALRCDPISGHVSLFWYQQALGQGPEFLTYFQNEAQLDKSGLPSDRFFAERPEGSVSTLKIQRTQQEDSAVYLCASSAREPPGTEAFFGQGTRLTVV.

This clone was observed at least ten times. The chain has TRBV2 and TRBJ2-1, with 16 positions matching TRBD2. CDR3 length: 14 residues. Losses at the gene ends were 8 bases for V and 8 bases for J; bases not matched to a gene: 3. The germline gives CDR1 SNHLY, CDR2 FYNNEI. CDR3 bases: TGTGCCAGCGGGACTAGCGGGAGGGGGGATGAGCAGTTCTTC. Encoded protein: CASGTSGRGDEQFF. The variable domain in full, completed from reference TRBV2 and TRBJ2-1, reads EPEVTQTPSHQVTQMGQEVILRCVPISNHLYFYWYRQILGQKVEFLVSFYNNEISEKSEIFDDQFSVERPDGSNFTLKIRSTKLEDSAMYFCASGTSGRGDEQFFGPGTRLTVL.

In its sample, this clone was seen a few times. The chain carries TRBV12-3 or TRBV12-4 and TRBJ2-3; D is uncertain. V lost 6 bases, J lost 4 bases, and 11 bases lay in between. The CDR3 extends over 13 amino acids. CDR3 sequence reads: CASRRTNSDTQYF. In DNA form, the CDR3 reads TGTGCCAGCAGAAGGACGAACTCAGATACGCAGTATTTT.

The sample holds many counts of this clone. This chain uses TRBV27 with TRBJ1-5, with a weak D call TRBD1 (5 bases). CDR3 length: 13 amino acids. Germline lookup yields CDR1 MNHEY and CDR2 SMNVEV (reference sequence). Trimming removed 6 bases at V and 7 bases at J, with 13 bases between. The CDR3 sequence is CASSRVVRQPQHF. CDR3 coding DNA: TGTGCCAGCAGCAGGGTAGTCAGGCAGCCCCAGCATTTT.

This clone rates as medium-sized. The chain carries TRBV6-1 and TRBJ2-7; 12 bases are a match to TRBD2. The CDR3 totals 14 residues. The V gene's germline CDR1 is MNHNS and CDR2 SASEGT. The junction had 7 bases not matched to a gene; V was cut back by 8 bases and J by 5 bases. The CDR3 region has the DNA TGTGCCAGCGGACCGACTAGCGGGAGAGACGAGCAGTACTTC. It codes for CASGPTSGRDEQYF.

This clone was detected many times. CDR3 sequence reads: CASRPRGVNQPQHF. For the CDR3, the DNA is TGTGCCAGCAGACCGAGGGGGGTCAATCAGCCCCAGCATTTT. The chain employs TRBV27 and TRBJ1-5; TRBD1 is a possible D gene (6 bases). The V and J ends lost 6 bases and 3 bases respectively, with 12 bases between them. This CDR3 has 14 amino acids. Germline loops: CDR1 MNHEY, CDR2 SMNVEV (reference sequence).

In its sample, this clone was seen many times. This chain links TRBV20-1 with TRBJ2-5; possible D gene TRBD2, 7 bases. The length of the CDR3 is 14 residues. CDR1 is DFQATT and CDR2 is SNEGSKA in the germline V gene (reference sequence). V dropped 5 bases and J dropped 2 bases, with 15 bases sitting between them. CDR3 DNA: TGCAGTGCTCCTCCTGGGGGGGCACAAGAGACCCAGTACTTC. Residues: CSAPPGGAQETQYF.

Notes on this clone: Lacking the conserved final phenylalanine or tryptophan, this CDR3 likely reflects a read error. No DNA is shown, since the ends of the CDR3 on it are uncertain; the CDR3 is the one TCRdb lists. The CDR3 here is CASSLVAA. The rearrangement links TRBV9 to TRBJ2-4. The CDR3 spans 8 amino acids, including both terminal residues. Germline V gene lookup returns CDR1 SGDLS and CDR2 YYNGEE.

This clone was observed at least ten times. In nucleotides, the CDR3 is TGTGCCAGCAGCGTAGTCGGACTAGCGGGTGCGCCTATGGGGGATACGCAGTATTTT. This gives the protein CASSVVGLAGAPMGDTQYF. The chain combines TRBV9 with TRBJ2-3, with 11 bases fitting TRBD2. The CDR3 has 19 amino acids. V was clipped by 0 bases and J by 6 bases; unmatched bases: 15. Germline CDR1 SGDLS, CDR2 YYNGEE.

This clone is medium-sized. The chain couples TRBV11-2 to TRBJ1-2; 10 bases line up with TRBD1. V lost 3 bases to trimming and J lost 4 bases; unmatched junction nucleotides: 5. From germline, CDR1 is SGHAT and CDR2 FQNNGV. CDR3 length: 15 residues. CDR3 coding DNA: TGTGCCAGCAGCTTGAACCGGGACAGGGGCTATGGCTACACCTTC. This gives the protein CASSLNRDRGYGYTF.

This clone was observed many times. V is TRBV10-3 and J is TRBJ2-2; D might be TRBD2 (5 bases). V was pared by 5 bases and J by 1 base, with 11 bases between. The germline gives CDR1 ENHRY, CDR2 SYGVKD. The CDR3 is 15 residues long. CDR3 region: CAISTSGLNTGELFF. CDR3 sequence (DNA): TGTGCCATCAGTACGAGCGGCCTGAACACCGGGGAGCTGTTTTTT.